The T cell receptor (beta chain) under discussion was sequenced for a study of molecular identifiers for immune sequencing clone quantification. Study as a whole: Replicate RNA came from about 20,000 or 100,000 naive CD8 cells and was split five ways, and four parts were sequenced.

TCRdb re-analysed the PCR reads in MiXCR, keeping a single row per CDR3 protein. The repertoire holds thousands of distinct CDR3 sequences, with about 30% as singletons. When naive CD8 T cells were sorted, they were gated as CD8+CD4-CCR7+CD45RA+. As concerns this clonotype: What it binds is unknown.

Study-wide findings and caveats: More than 97% of effector molecules, versus under 1% of naive-cell molecules, belonged to clones above 20 RNA copies. Amid one million naive cells, spiked Jurkat TCR RNA from one cell was reportedly still detectable.

Input material: naive CD8+ T cells from blood, with Jurkat cell RNA spiked in. The subset was: FACS-sorted CD8+CD4-CCR7+CD45RA+ naive T cells. This receptor was obtained from a human donor in good health. Some libraries in this study had Jurkat cell RNA spiked in.

Here the CDR3 reads CASSYLAGGGTDTQYF. CDR3 nucleotides: TGTGCCAGCAGTTATCTAGCGGGAGGTGGTACAGATACGCAGTATTTT. The genes are TRBV6-2 or TRBV6-3 and TRBJ2-3, with TRBD2 matching 11 bases. The CDR3 length is 16 residues. Trimming cost V 3 bases and J 3 bases; bases outside gene matches: 5. CDR1 is MNHEY and CDR2 is SVGEGT in the germline V gene.